This T cell receptor (beta chain) was observed in a study of neurological immune-mediated disorders. This clonotype was recorded many times. Its antigen is not identified. Study-wide findings and caveats: Because no CDR3 amino acid sequences were shared across subjects by expanded clones, private repertoires were suggested in all groups.

The team produced cDNA through 5'RACE using 10-nucleotide random UMIs. Over 170 million TCR-beta sequences from 15-18 subjects were obtained in each sequencing run. In TCRdb, the 5' RACE reads were re-called with MiXCR into one record per CDR3 protein. The sample lists 20,000 or so distinct CDR3 sequences; more than 14% were seen once. The specimen was PBMCs. The clonotype was recovered from a female donor with HTLV-1-associated myelopathy (HAM/TSP).

The CDR3 spells CSARDPREGAETQYF. The CDR3 DNA is TGCAGTGCTAGAGATCCCCGAGAGGGGGCAGAGACCCAGTACTTC. The chain employs TRBV20-1 and TRBJ2-5, with 7 bases identical to TRBD1. Germline-derived CDR1 and CDR2 are DFQATT and SNEGSKA (reference sequence). The length of the CDR3 is 15 residues. J lost 4 bases, V lost 0 bases, and 8 bases had no gene match.